These T cell receptor beta chains were read from a single sample in a study of post-analysis software for immune sequencing data. TCRdb independently ran MiXCR on the PCR reads; one entry per CDR3 protein. The sample records about 770,000 distinct CDR3 sequences, under 60% being singletons. The sequencing input was blood. These receptors were obtained from a girl aged 10 to 17 with multiple sclerosis. Each CDR3 is given without its conserved first and last residue. Fields, in order: J gene, V gene, clone size, CDR3 protein. Part of the rows lack a size; the others show once, few, many or a class for expanded clones.

>TRBJ2-7|TRBV6-5|.
ASSYWGQGLGNEQY
>TRBJ1-2|TRBV20-1|.
SARDRSSSNYGYT
>TRBJ2-1|TRBV6-6|.
ASSYSLAQGRGNEQF
>TRBJ2-2|TRBV28|.
ASSYETGELF
>TRBJ2-6|TRBV10-3|few
AISVEDIGSGANVLT
>TRBJ2-7|TRBV3-1|few
ASSQAGEGEQY
>TRBJ2-3|TRBV4-3|few
ASSQDEIRYARKY
>TRBJ2-7|TRBV12-3/TRBV12-4|few
ASSLVGTVDYEQY
>TRBJ2-1|TRBV15|.
ATSIILAGGNREQV
>TRBJ2-5|TRBV20-1|.
SASGTGEGETQY
>TRBJ2-3|TRBV20-1|.
SARGLADPSTDTQY
>TRBJ2-7|TRBV7-9|few
ASSSIPGQGTYEQY
>.|TRBV19|.
ASSMDRDTIKETQY
>TRBJ1-1|TRBV5-1|.
ASSPLPAQTAF
>TRBJ2-5|TRBV6-2/TRBV6-3|.
ASSWGGELQETQY
>TRBJ2-1|TRBV19|.
ASSIFIGNSYNEQF
>TRBJ1-4|TRBV20-1|.
SAKSATNEKLF
>TRBJ1-1|TRBV7-2|few
ASSLENRLRTDEAF
>TRBJ1-4|TRBV29-1|few
TISDGRAEKLF
>TRBJ1-6|TRBV7-3|.
ASSLLGYNSPLH
>TRBJ2-1|TRBV6-2/TRBV6-3|.
ASSYGLVNEQF
>TRBJ2-7|TRBV6-2/TRBV6-3|.
ASSSLTSGSPSSYEQY
>.|TRBV6-1|.
ASSDPREDEQY
>.|TRBV12-3/TRBV12-4|few
ASSTGRNYEQY
>TRBJ2-7|TRBV20-1|.
SALSALPSYEQY
>TRBJ2-7|TRBV25-1|.
ASSESRQGKSYEQY
>TRBJ2-1|TRBV29-1|few
SVDGREVSYNEQF
>TRBJ1-1|TRBV7-9|.
ASTFAGQGGTEAF
>TRBJ1-5|TRBV5-1|.
ASSFRPEVNQPQH
>TRBJ1-3|TRBV12-3/TRBV12-4|.
ASVPGTGVPGNTIY
>.|TRBV7-2|.
ASSLGQTPYEQY
>TRBJ2-7|TRBV29-1|.
SVAAGGLYEQY
>TRBJ2-3|TRBV28|few
ASSFPTRDTQY
>TRBJ1-5|TRBV7-2|.
ASSGGFDQPQH
>TRBJ1-1|TRBV6-5|.
ASRRQGENTEAF
>TRBJ1-2|TRBV29-1|.
SAVFGTSYGFT
>TRBJ1-6|TRBV4-1|.
ASSQENRIQYNSPLH
>TRBJ2-3|TRBV12-3/TRBV12-4|.
ASSRSEEGTDAQY
>TRBJ2-3|TRBV5-4|few
ASSLLLAGEGDTQY
>TRBJ2-7|TRBV12-3/TRBV12-4|.
ASRGTGGRHEQY
>TRBJ2-7|TRBV7-6|.
ASSFGPFGDYEQY
>TRBJ2-7|TRBV11-2|.
ASSLSWTTSYEQY
>TRBJ2-7|TRBV20-1|few
SARAPRSYEQY
>TRBJ1-2|TRBV6-1|.
ASSEGPGAGYGYT
>TRBJ1-2|TRBV6-2/TRBV6-3|.
ASSSGSPGYT
>TRBJ2-7|TRBV12-3/TRBV12-4|many
ASSSLAGLHEQY
>TRBJ1-1|TRBV3-1|.
ASSQPFTGHNAEAF
>TRBJ2-7|TRBV28|.
ASVRPQGATYEQY
>TRBJ2-4|TRBV27|.
ASSSDRQDIQY
>TRBJ2-3|TRBV6-6|.
ASNSRQGPSADTQY
>.|TRBV6-1|.
ASSEAGTGLYEQY
>TRBJ2-3|TRBV29-1|.
SVSAGLKTDTQY
>.|TRBV5-1|.
ASSLGTVYSYEQY
>TRBJ2-3|TRBV6-2/TRBV6-3|.
AAGLADTDTQY
>TRBJ2-5|TRBV6-1|few
ASSEFGEETQY
>TRBJ1-2|TRBV5-6|.
ASSWRATEYYGYT
>TRBJ2-7|TRBV7-2|.
ASSSPTRDGAYEQY
>TRBJ2-1|TRBV24-1|once
ATSLANYNDQF
>TRBJ2-7|TRBV3-1|once
ASSQDLASDEQY